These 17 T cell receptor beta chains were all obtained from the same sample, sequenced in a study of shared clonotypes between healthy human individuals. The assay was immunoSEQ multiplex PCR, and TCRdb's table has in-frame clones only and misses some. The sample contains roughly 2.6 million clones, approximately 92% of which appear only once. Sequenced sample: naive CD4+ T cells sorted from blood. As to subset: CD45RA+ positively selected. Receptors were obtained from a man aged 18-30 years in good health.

The CDR3 DNA sequence: TGTGCCTGGAGCCCCTACAGTGGCCCTGGAAACACCATATATTTT. Its protein is CAWSPYSGPGNTIYF. The rearrangement joins TRBV30 to TRBJ1-3; D is unclear. The CDR3 covers 15 residues. Germline CDR1 reads GTSNPN; CDR2 reads SVGIG (reference sequence). V lost 3 bases to trimming and J lost 2 bases, with 14 bases between them.

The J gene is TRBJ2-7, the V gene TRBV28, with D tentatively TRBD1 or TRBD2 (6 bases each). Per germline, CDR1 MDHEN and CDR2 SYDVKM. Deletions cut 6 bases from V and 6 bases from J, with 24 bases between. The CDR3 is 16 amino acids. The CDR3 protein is CASSPGFWGASVEQYF. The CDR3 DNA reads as TGTGCCAGCAGCCCGGGGTTTTGGGGGGCCTCTGTCGAGCAGTACTTC.

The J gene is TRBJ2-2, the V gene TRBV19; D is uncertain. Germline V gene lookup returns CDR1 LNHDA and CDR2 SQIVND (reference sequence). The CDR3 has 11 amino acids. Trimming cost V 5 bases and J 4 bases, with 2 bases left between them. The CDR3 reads CASSLTGELFF. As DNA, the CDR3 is TGTGCCAGTAGTCTCACCGGGGAGCTGTTTTTT.

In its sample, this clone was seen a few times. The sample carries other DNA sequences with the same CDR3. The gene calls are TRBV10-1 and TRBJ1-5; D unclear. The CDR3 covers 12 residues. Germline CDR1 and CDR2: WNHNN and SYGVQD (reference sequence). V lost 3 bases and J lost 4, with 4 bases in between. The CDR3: CASSDSNQPQHF. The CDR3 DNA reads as TGCGCCAGCAGTGACAGTAATCAGCCCCAGCATTTT.

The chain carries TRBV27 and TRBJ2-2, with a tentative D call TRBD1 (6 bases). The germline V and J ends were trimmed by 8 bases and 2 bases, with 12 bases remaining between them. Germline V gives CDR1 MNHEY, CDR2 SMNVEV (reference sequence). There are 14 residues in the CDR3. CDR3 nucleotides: TGTGCCAGCCTGGGGGCACAAAACACCGGGGAGCTGTTTTTT. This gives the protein CASLGAQNTGELFF.

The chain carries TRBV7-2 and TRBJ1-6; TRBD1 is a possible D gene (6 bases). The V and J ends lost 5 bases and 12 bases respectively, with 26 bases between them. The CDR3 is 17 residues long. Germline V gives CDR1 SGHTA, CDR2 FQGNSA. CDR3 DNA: TGTGCCAGCAGCCTAGGGGGGCCCGGACAAGGTTCTCTACCCCTCCACTTT. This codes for CASSLGGPGQGSLPLHF.

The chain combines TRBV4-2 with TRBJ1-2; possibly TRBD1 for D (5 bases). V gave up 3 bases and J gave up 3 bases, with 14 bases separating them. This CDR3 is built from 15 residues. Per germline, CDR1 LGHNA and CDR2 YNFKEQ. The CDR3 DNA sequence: TGTGCCAGCAGCCAGAGGGACGATTGGGACTATGGCTACACCTTC. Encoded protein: CASSQRDDWDYGYTF.

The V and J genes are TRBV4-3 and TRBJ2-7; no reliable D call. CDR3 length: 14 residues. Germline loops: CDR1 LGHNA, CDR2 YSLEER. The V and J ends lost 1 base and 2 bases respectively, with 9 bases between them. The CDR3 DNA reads TGCGCCAGCAGCCAAGCTGATTTTCCCTACGAGCAGTACTTC. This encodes CASSQADFPYEQYF.

This CDR3 reads CASSLAGLAEGWEQYF. The DNA of the CDR3 is TGCGCCAGCAGCTTGGCGGGACTAGCGGAAGGTTGGGAGCAGTACTTC. The chain recombines TRBV5-1 with TRBJ2-7; 11 bases align to TRBD2. CDR1 SGHRS and CDR2 YFSETQ come from the germline V gene. This CDR3 comprises 16 residues. The trim removed 0 bases at V and 7 bases at J, leaving 9 bases unmatched.

CDR3 residues: CASSFDGGRSEQYF. CDR3 bases: TGTGCCAGCAGCTTCGACGGGGGAAGGTCCGAGCAGTACTTC. The rearrangement uses TRBV11-2 and TRBJ2-7; D might be TRBD2 (6 bases). Looked up from germline, CDR1 is SGHAT and CDR2 is FQNNGV. The CDR3 spans 14 residues. The V end lost 3 bases, the J end lost 6 bases, and 15 bases lay between the germline ends.

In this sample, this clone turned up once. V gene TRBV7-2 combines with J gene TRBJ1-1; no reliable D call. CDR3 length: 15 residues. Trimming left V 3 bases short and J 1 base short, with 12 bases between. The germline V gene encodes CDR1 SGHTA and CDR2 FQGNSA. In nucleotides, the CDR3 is TGTGCCAGCAGCTTTATTGGAACAGAGAACACTGAAGCTTTCTTT. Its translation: CASSFIGTENTEAFF.

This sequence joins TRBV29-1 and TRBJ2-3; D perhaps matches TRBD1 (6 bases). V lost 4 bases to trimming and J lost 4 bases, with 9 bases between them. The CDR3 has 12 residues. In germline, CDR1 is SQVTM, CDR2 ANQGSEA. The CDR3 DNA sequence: TGCAGCGTTGGGGGGCGCGCAGATACGCAGTATTTT. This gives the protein CSVGGRADTQYF.

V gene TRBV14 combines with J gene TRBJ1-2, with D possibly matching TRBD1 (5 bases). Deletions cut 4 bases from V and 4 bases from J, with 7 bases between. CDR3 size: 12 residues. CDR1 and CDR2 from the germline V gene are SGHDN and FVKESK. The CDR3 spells CASSRGSYGYTF. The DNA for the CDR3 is TGTGCCAGCAGCCGGGGGAGCTATGGCTACACCTTC.

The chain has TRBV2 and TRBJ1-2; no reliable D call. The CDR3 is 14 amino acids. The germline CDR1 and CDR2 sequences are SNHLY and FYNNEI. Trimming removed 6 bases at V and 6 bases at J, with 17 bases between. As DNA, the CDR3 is TGTGCCAGCAGCGCCGGGCAGCAATACCATGGCTACACCTTC. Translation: CASSAGQQYHGYTF.

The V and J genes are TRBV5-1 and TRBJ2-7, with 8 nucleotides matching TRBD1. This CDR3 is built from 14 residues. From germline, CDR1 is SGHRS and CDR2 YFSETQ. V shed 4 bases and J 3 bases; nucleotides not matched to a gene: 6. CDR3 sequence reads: CASSADRVGYEQYF. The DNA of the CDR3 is TGCGCCAGCAGCGCGGACAGGGTAGGCTACGAGCAGTACTTC.

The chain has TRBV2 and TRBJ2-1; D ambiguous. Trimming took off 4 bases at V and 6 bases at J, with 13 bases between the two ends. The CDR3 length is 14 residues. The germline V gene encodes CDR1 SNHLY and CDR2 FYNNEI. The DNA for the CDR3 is TGTGCCAGCAGTGTACAATCCCGCGGCAATGAGCAGTTCTTC. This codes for CASSVQSRGNEQFF.

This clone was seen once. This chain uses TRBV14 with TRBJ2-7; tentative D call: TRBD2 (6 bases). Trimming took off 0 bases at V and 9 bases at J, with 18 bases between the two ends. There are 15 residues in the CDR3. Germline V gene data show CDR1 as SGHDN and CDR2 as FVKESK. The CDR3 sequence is CASSQDGGRLSGQYF. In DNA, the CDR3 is TGTGCCAGCAGCCAAGATGGAGGGCGGCTTTCGGGGCAGTACTTC.